In its sample, the clone carrying this TCR beta chain is medium-sized. The assay was immunoSEQ multiplex PCR, and TCRdb's table has in-frame clones only and misses some. The table records 35,000 to 40,000 clones, about 88% of them present only once. These data originate in a study of T cell changes during pregnancy in multiple sclerosis. This material consisted of CD4+ T cells from peripheral blood mononuclear cells, taken before pregnancy. This clonotype was sampled from a female donor with multiple sclerosis, enrolled in a pregnancy study.

CDR3 amino acids: CASSLSVSGANVLTF. In DNA, the CDR3 is TGCGCCAGCAGCTTATCTGTCTCTGGGGCCAACGTCCTGACTTTC. The chain uses TRBV5-1 and TRBJ2-6; D is unclear. Between the trimmed V and J ends, which lost 2 bases and 0 bases, there was a span of 6 bases. Germline lookup yields CDR1 SGHRS and CDR2 YFSETQ. The CDR3 is 15 residues long. Full variable domain (missing parts from reference TRBV5-1 and TRBJ2-6): KAGVTQTPRYLIKTRGQQVTLSCSPISGHRSVSWYQQTPGQGLQFLFEYFSETQRNKGNFPGRFSGRQFSNSRSEMNVSTLELGDSALYLCASSLSVSGANVLTFGAGSRLTVL.